The 21 T cell receptor beta chains in this list originate from one sample, sequenced in a study of control samples from healthy donors and cancer patients. TCRdb's table, derived via immunoSEQ multiplex PCR, lists solely in-frame clones and lacks some. The sample has roughly 220,000 clones, about 93% seen once. Sequenced: blood. These receptors all come from a man aged 45-65 years in good health.

The genes are TRBV18 and TRBJ1-6, with D unclear. V was clipped by 3 bases and J by 0 bases, with 9 bases between them. The CDR3 consists of 16 residues. The germline V gene encodes CDR1 KGHSH and CDR2 LQKENI. This chain's CDR3 is CASSPLGDSYNSPLHF. Here the CDR3 DNA reads TGTGCCAGCTCACCTCTCGGGGACTCCTATAATTCACCCCTCCACTTT.

The chain links TRBV6-5 to TRBJ1-5; D not certain. In germline, CDR1 is MNHEY, CDR2 SVGAGI. Trimming stripped 6 bases from V and 6 bases from J, with 9 bases between. This CDR3 is built from 12 residues. The CDR3, as DNA: TGTGCCAGCAGACGCGGAGGTCAGCCCCAGCATTTT. Its protein product is CASRRGGQPQHF.

This clone was seen a single time. The rearrangement uses TRBV6-6 and TRBJ1-3; no clear D gene. Germline values: CDR1 MNHNY, CDR2 SVGAGI (reference sequence). V was pared by 8 bases and J by 0 bases, with 17 bases between. The CDR3 covers 16 residues. CDR3 DNA sequence: TGTGCCAGCTCAATTACTCAGCAAAGCTCTGGAAACACCATATATTTT. This encodes CASSITQQSSGNTIYF.

The chain couples TRBV6-5 to TRBJ1-4; D call uncertain. This CDR3 region has 15 residues. V dropped 7 bases and J dropped 5 bases, with 17 bases sitting between them. The germline CDR1 and CDR2 sequences are MNHEY and SVGAGI. CDR3 sequence reads: CASTGRRRENEKLFF. DNA of the CDR3: TGTGCCAGCACCGGGAGAAGACGGGAGAATGAAAAACTGTTTTTT.

The chain has TRBV28 and TRBJ1-3; D gene uncertain. V was shortened by 8 bases and J by 0 bases, with 14 bases between the two germline ends. Germline CDR1 and CDR2: MDHEN and SYDVKM. This CDR3 is 15 amino acids long. The chain's CDR3 is CASYDRPLSGNTIYF. In DNA, the CDR3 is TGTGCCAGCTATGACCGGCCGCTCTCTGGAAACACCATATATTTT.

V gene TRBV6-5 combines with J gene TRBJ2-7; tentatively, D is TRBD1 (5 bases). Trimming stripped 6 bases from V and 4 bases from J, with 13 bases between. Germline loops: CDR1 MNHEY, CDR2 SVGAGI. This CDR3 has 13 amino acids. CDR3: CASSPDQGYEQYV. Here the CDR3 DNA reads TGTGCCAGCAGCCCAGACCAGGGATACGAGCAGTACGTC.

This rearrangement joins TRBV7-6 to TRBJ1-6; 7 bases agree with TRBD1. Per germline, CDR1 SGHVS and CDR2 FNYEAQ. Trimming cost V 3 bases and J 7 bases; bases outside gene matches: 6. This CDR3 is 15 amino acids long. CDR3 DNA: TGTGCCAGCAGCTTTGGGAGAGGGGGCAATTCACCCCTCCACTTT. It encodes CASSFGRGGNSPLHF. The variable domain in full, with the rest retrieved from reference TRBV7-6 and TRBJ1-6, is GAGVSQSPRYKVTKRGQDVALRCDPISGHVSLYWYRQALGQGPEFLTYFNYEAQQDKSGLPNDRFSAERPEGSISTLTIQRTEQRDSAMYRCASSFGRGGNSPLHFGNGTRLTVT.

The chain recombines TRBV19 with TRBJ1-2; the match to TRBD1 covers 9 bases. Germline assignment: CDR1 LNHDA and CDR2 SQIVND (reference sequence). J was trimmed by 0 bases and V by 5 bases; bases with no gene match: 7. This CDR3 spans 16 amino acids. CDR3 nucleotides: TGTGCCAGTAGTGGGCCGGGACAGGGAGCTAACTATGGCTACACCTTC. Protein sequence: CASSGPGQGANYGYTF.

The chain is built from TRBV7-3 and TRBJ2-1, with 14 bases that match TRBD2. CDR3 size: 15 residues. CDR1 is SGHTA, CDR2 FQGTGA, per germline. V was pared by 3 bases and J by 8 bases, with 3 bases of the junction left unmatched. The CDR3 DNA reads TGTGCCAGCAGCTTGGGACTAGCGGGGGTGGATGAGCAGTTCTTC. It yields the protein CASSLGLAGVDEQFF.

The rearrangement links TRBV30 to TRBJ1-2; D gene uncertain. Germline values: CDR1 GTSNPN, CDR2 SVGIG (reference sequence). This CDR3 spans 11 amino acids. CDR3: CACTENYGYTF. The CDR3 nucleotides read TGTGCATGTACAGAAAACTATGGCTACACCTTC.

CDR3: CASSQGRGRSYNSPLHF. The CDR3 nucleotides are TGTGCCAGCAGCCAAGGTAGAGGACGCTCCTATAATTCACCCCTCCACTTT. J is TRBJ1-6 and V is TRBV3-1 (or the pseudogene TRBV3-2); D is ambiguous. V lost 1 base and J 0 bases, leaving 10 bases between the germline ends. Looked up from germline, CDR1 is LGHDT and CDR2 is YNNKEL (reference sequence). CDR3 length: 17 residues.

The genes are TRBV5-4 and TRBJ2-5; TRBD1 might be the D (5 bases). The ends were cut back, 0 bases at V and 9 bases at J, with 18 bases in the middle. Germline assignment: CDR1 SGHNT and CDR2 YYREEE (reference sequence). This CDR3 is 15 amino acids long. CDR3 sequence reads: CASSLEGSRGGAQYF. In nucleotides, the CDR3 is TGTGCCAGCAGCTTGGAGGGGTCTAGGGGTGGGGCCCAGTACTTC.

The chain couples TRBV6-5 to TRBJ2-7; TRBD1 or TRBD2 may be the D gene (5 bases each). The germline V gene has CDR1 MNHEY and CDR2 SVGAGI. The germline V and J ends were trimmed by 7 bases and 1 base, with 11 bases remaining between them. The CDR3 contains 13 residues. The CDR3 nucleotides read TGTGCCAGCACTAGGGACGGTTCCTACGAGCAGTACTTC. This codes for CASTRDGSYEQYF.

This chain uses TRBV7-2 with TRBJ2-7; 7 nucleotides line up with TRBD2. V lost 3 bases to trimming and J lost 7 bases; unmatched junction nucleotides: 6. The CDR3 is 13 amino acids. CDR1 is SGHTA, CDR2 FQGNSA, per germline. This CDR3 is CASSFTAGSEQYF. The CDR3 DNA is TGTGCCAGCAGCTTCACAGCGGGGTCTGAGCAGTACTTC.

This clone was detected only once. The chain carries TRBV5-8 and TRBJ2-3, with D possibly matching TRBD2 (6 bases). Germline CDR1 SGHTS, CDR2 YDEGEE. V was clipped by 0 bases and J by 0 bases, with 14 bases between them. The CDR3 consists of 17 residues. The CDR3 sequence: CASSLGLSGQSTDTQYF. CDR3 in DNA: TGTGCCAGCAGCTTGGGCCTAAGCGGGCAGAGCACAGATACGCAGTATTTT.

This rearrangement joins TRBV7-2 to TRBJ1-5; D is unclear. V lost 3 bases, J lost 7 bases, and 16 bases lay in between. Germline-derived CDR1 and CDR2 are SGHTA and FQGNSA. This CDR3 is 15 amino acids long. CDR3 coding DNA: TGTGCCAGCAGCTTTTATCCGGCACCCAGCCAGCCCCAGCATTTT. Translating it yields CASSFYPAPSQPQHF. Based on the CDR3 plus reference TRBV7-2 and TRBJ1-5, the full variable domain is GAGVSQSPSNKVTEKGKDVELRCDPISGHTALYWYRQSLGQGLEFLIYFQGNSAPDKSGLPSDRFSAERTGGSVSTLTIQRTQQEDSAVYLCASSFYPAPSQPQHFGDGTRLSIL.

The chain links TRBV24-1 to TRBJ1-5; 7 nucleotides agree with TRBD1. The CDR3 is made up of 14 amino acids. CDR1 and CDR2 (germline): KGHDR, SFDVKD. The V gene end was trimmed by 4 bases and the J gene end by 7 bases; junction bases not matched to a gene: 6. The CDR3 DNA reads as TGTGCCACCAGTGACCCTAAACAGGGGCAGCCCCAGCATTTT. It specifies CATSDPKQGQPQHF.

The J gene is TRBJ2-5, the V gene TRBV7-2; D is unresolved. Germline V lookup: CDR1 SGHTA, CDR2 FQGNSA. V lost 5 bases to trimming and J lost 4 bases, with 8 bases between them. The CDR3 runs to 12 residues. The DNA of the CDR3 is TGTGCCAGCAGCCCCTACCTAGAGACCCAGTACTTC. It yields the protein CASSPYLETQYF.

This chain uses TRBV9 with TRBJ1-2, with 10 bases identical to TRBD1. CDR3 length equals 15 residues. Per germline, CDR1 SGDLS and CDR2 YYNGEE. After removal of 1 base from V and 4 bases from J, the junction contained 4 bases not matched to a gene. The CDR3 nucleotides are TGTGCCAGCAGCGTACGACAGGGGGCAGTCTATGGCTACACCTTC. It is translated as CASSVRQGAVYGYTF.

The CDR3 DNA reads TGCGCCAGCAGTGGTGGGACGGGATTCGGTAATTCACCCCTCCACTTT. Amino acid sequence: CASSGGTGFGNSPLHF. The rearrangement joins TRBV10-1 to TRBJ1-6; weak D call: TRBD1 (5 bases). The CDR3 spans 16 residues. The V end lost 4 bases, the J end lost 6 bases, and 16 bases lay between the germline ends. Germline CDR1 WNHNN, CDR2 SYGVQD (reference sequence).

This clone was found once. The V and J genes are TRBV5-1 and TRBJ2-3; D ambiguous. Trimming took off 0 bases at V and 4 bases at J, with 12 bases between the two ends. CDR1 and CDR2 from the germline V gene are SGHRS and YFSETQ. The CDR3 loop spans 15 amino acids. This chain's CDR3 is CASSLDSPGADTQYF. CDR3 DNA: TGCGCCAGCAGCTTGGACAGTCCTGGCGCAGATACGCAGTATTTT.